A single sample gave rise to the 20 T cell receptor beta chains below, sequenced in a study of Ad26.COV2.S vaccination and SARS-CoV-2 variants. Specified treatment: some 20 received Ad26.COV2.S at low or high dose, single or two shots; 5 received placebo; per-sample allocation not given. Samples came from day 63 after the first vaccine or placebo injection. Profiling relied on immunoSEQ multiplex PCR, and the TCRdb table lists in-frame clones only, not all of them. The table includes around 420,000 clones, around 89% detected once. The input for sequencing was peripheral blood, taken in a trial of Ad26.COV2.S vaccine versus placebo. All receptors come from a person between 18 and 59 years old who received the Ad26.COV2.S COVID-19 vaccine or a placebo.

V is TRBV7-8 and J is TRBJ1-5; D might be TRBD1 (5 bases). The V and J ends lost 2 bases and 6 bases respectively, with 14 bases between them. CDR3 size: 15 residues. In germline, CDR1 is SGHVS, CDR2 FQNEAQ. The CDR3 region is CASSLTSGEVQPQHF. In nucleotides, the CDR3 is TGTGCCAGCAGCTTAACCTCGGGGGAGGTTCAGCCCCAGCATTTT.

This chain connects TRBV11-3 to TRBJ2-3; D is perhaps TRBD2 (6 bases). Germline lookup yields CDR1 SGHNT and CDR2 YENEEA. Trimming cost V 0 bases and J 0 bases, with 7 bases left between them. The CDR3 consists of 15 residues. The CDR3 spells CASSLDGGSTDTQYF. DNA of the CDR3: TGTGCCAGCAGCTTAGATGGAGGGAGCACAGATACGCAGTATTTT.

This clone was seen once. In DNA, the CDR3 is TGCAGCGTTGAAGCCTCCATCTCGTATGGTTCCTACGAGCAGTACTTC. Translated: CSVEASISYGSYEQYF. The chain has TRBV29-1 and TRBJ2-7, with unresolved D. The CDR3 sequence is 16 residues long. Germline CDR1 and CDR2: SQVTM and ANQGSEA. The V and J ends lost 1 base and 1 base respectively, with 17 bases between them.

CDR3 region: CVTPFGQFNSPLHF. The CDR3 bases are TGTGTCACACCTTTCGGACAGTTTAATTCACCCCTCCACTTT. This chain uses TRBV7-5 with TRBJ1-6; no DNA check was done on the table's D call, TRBD1. TRBV7-5 is deemed a pseudogene. There are 14 residues in the CDR3.

The CDR3 bases are TGCGCCACCTCGGACAGGGGGAACACCGGGGAGCTGTTTTTT. Its protein product is CATSDRGNTGELFF. This sequence joins TRBV10-1 and TRBJ2-2; 9 bases are shared with TRBD1. Unmatched junction bases numbered 4, after V lost 10 bases and J lost 1 base. Germline values: CDR1 WNHNN, CDR2 SYGVQD (reference sequence). The CDR3 is made up of 14 amino acids.

The chain carries TRBV3-1 (or the pseudogene TRBV3-2) and TRBJ2-3, with a weak D call TRBD1 (5 bases). Trimming removed 6 bases from V and 1 base from J, with 5 bases in between. Germline assignment: CDR1 LGHDT and CDR2 YNNKEL (reference sequence). The CDR3 extends over 12 amino acids. Here the CDR3 DNA reads TGTGCCAGCAGAGGGGGCACAGATACGCAGTATTTT. Translating gives CASRGGTDTQYF.

The chain is built from TRBV30 and TRBJ1-6; D is unclear. The CDR3 runs to 15 residues. The V end was cut by 0 bases, the J end by 4 bases, with 10 bases between. CDR1 is GTSNPN and CDR2 is SVGIG in the germline V gene (reference sequence). CDR3 DNA sequence: TGTGCCTGGAGTGTTGGTGGATTATATAATTCACCCCTCCACTTT. Encoded protein: CAWSVGGLYNSPLHF.

This chain's CDR3 is CASSLVLIDYNEQFF. The CDR3 DNA is TGTGCCAGCAGCTTGGTTTTAATAGATTACAATGAGCAGTTCTTC. The rearrangement links TRBV5-5 to TRBJ2-1; D uncertain. The germline gives CDR1 SGHKS, CDR2 YYEKEE (reference sequence). Trimming pared 0 bases from V and 4 bases from J, leaving 11 bases between. The CDR3 consists of 15 residues.

V usage is TRBV11-2 and J usage is TRBJ2-3, with D perhaps TRBD1 or TRBD2 (5 bases each). Trimming took off 5 bases at V and 2 bases at J, with 23 bases between the two ends. There are 18 residues in the CDR3. Germline loops: CDR1 SGHAT, CDR2 FQNNGV. DNA for the CDR3: TGTGCCAGCAGCGTTTCCCCCGGGGCGGGCCCTCACACAGATACGCAGTATTTT. Translating it yields CASSVSPGAGPHTDTQYF.

The chain carries TRBV19 and TRBJ1-1; maybe TRBD1 (5 bases). The V gene lost 10 bases and the J gene lost 3 bases, with 27 bases spanning the gap. This CDR3 spans 17 amino acids. Per germline, CDR1 LNHDA and CDR2 SQIVND (reference sequence). The CDR3 DNA is TGTGCCACCAAAAGGGGAAGGGAAGAGGGGTTTCACACTGAAGCTTTCTTT. Protein sequence: CATKRGREEGFHTEAFF.

V is TRBV6-6 and J is TRBJ2-7; TRBD1 aligns across 11 bases. CDR1 is MNHNY and CDR2 is SVGAGI in the germline V gene (reference sequence). The CDR3 is 16 amino acids. V was pared by 2 bases and J by 4 bases, with 7 bases of the junction left unmatched. The CDR3 DNA reads as TGTGCCAGCAGTTACGTTGGAAGGGACAGGGGGTACGAGCAGTACTTC. Translation: CASSYVGRDRGYEQYF.

The chain uses TRBV7-9 and TRBJ1-5; 7 bases line up with TRBD1. The germline V gene encodes CDR1 SEHNR and CDR2 FQNEAQ (reference sequence). V gave up 5 bases and J gave up 0 bases; unmatched junction bases: 1. This CDR3 spans 14 amino acids. The CDR3 loop reads CASSPGGSNQPQHF. The CDR3 bases are TGTGCCAGCAGCCCAGGGGGTAGCAATCAGCCCCAGCATTTT.

The V call is TRBV18, the J call TRBJ1-4; the match to TRBD1 covers 10 bases. From germline, CDR1 is KGHSH and CDR2 LQKENI. This CDR3 has 14 residues. The V and J ends lost 2 bases and 7 bases, in that order; junction bases with no gene match: 1. This CDR3 reads CASSPGTGVEKLFF. Written as DNA, the CDR3 is TGTGCCAGCTCACCAGGGACAGGGGTTGAAAAACTGTTTTTT. The full variable domain, rest sourced from reference TRBV18 and TRBJ1-4, is NAGVMQNPRHLVRRRGQEARLRCSPMKGHSHVYWYRQLPEEGLKFMVYLQKENIIDESGMPKERFSAEFPKEGPSILRIQQVVRGDSAAYFCASSPGTGVEKLFFGSGTQLSVL.

The rearrangement links TRBV18 to TRBJ2-6, with D unresolved. Looked up from germline, CDR1 is KGHSH and CDR2 is LQKENI. V dropped 6 bases and J dropped 0 bases, with 3 bases sitting between them. The CDR3 spans 13 residues. The CDR3 region has the DNA TGTGCCAGCTCTAGCTCTGGGGCCAACGTCCTGACTTTC. Residues: CASSSSGANVLTF.

The chain links TRBV7-3 to TRBJ2-1, with D possibly being TRBD2 (5 bases). The germline V and J ends were trimmed by 4 bases and 6 bases, with 10 bases remaining between them. The CDR3 has 13 amino acids. Germline V CDR1 and CDR2: SGHTA, FQGTGA. The CDR3 here is CASSYQTSNEQFF. CDR3 in DNA: TGTGCCAGCAGCTACCAAACTAGCAATGAGCAGTTCTTC.

The chain combines TRBV18 with TRBJ2-2; perhaps TRBD1 as D (6 bases). Trimming stripped 3 bases from V and 6 bases from J, with 14 bases between. The CDR3 spans 15 residues. Germline values: CDR1 KGHSH, CDR2 LQKENI. This chain's CDR3 is CASSPIRDNPGELFF. The CDR3 bases are TGTGCCAGCTCACCCATCCGGGACAACCCCGGGGAGCTGTTTTTT. Combining the CDR3 with reference TRBV18 and TRBJ2-2 gives the whole variable domain NAGVMQNPRHLVRRRGQEARLRCSPMKGHSHVYWYRQLPEEGLKFMVYLQKENIIDESGMPKERFSAEFPKEGPSILRIQQVVRGDSAAYFCASSPIRDNPGELFFGEGSRLTVL.

V is TRBV9 and J is TRBJ2-2, with a weak D call TRBD2 (7 bases). CDR3 length equals 16 residues. V was trimmed by 0 bases and J by 3 bases, leaving 12 bases between them. Germline CDR1 SGDLS, CDR2 YYNGEE. CDR3 coding DNA: TGTGCCAGCAGCGTAGAGGCGGGGGCCTACACCGGGGAGCTGTTTTTT. This sequence encodes CASSVEAGAYTGELFF.

The V gene is TRBV9, the J gene TRBJ2-6, with 7 bases fitting TRBD1. CDR1 is SGDLS, CDR2 YYNGEE, per germline. J was trimmed by 1 base and V by 1 base; bases with no gene match: 5. The CDR3 length is 17 residues. The CDR3 protein is CASSVRDSGSGANVLTF. The CDR3, as DNA: TGTGCCAGCAGCGTACGGGACAGTGGATCTGGGGCCAACGTCCTGACTTTC.

The rearrangement links TRBV7-9 to TRBJ1-4; 8 nucleotides match TRBD1. This CDR3 spans 19 amino acids. Per germline, CDR1 SEHNR and CDR2 FQNEAQ (reference sequence). V dropped 4 bases and J dropped 6; count of bases not matched to a gene: 19. The CDR3: CASSSDRDRTNWVHEKLFF. The DNA of the CDR3 is TGTGCCAGCAGCTCGGACCGGGACAGGACGAATTGGGTTCATGAAAAACTGTTTTTT.

This clone was seen a few times. This chain connects TRBV12-3 or TRBV12-4 to TRBJ1-1, with 8 bases that match TRBD1. CDR3 length equals 12 residues. With V trimmed by 7 bases and J by 4 bases, 2 bases remained unmatched. Written as DNA, the CDR3 is TGTGCCAGCAAAACAGGGGGCACTGAAGCTTTCTTT. It encodes CASKTGGTEAFF.